Below, 12 T cell receptor beta chains from the same sample are listed, as sequenced in a study of shared clonotypes between healthy human individuals. The repertoire was sequenced with immunoSEQ multiplex PCR; TCRdb's copy has only in-frame clones and lacks some. The top ten hold roughly 0.4% of the sample, which has roughly 1.5 million clones, 98% seen once. The sequencing input was naive CD4+ T cells sorted from blood. Stated subset: CD45RA+ positively selected. These receptors were taken from a young man in good health.

This chain connects TRBV5-1 to TRBJ1-1; possibly TRBD1 for D (6 bases). This CDR3 spans 13 amino acids. V lost 4 bases to trimming and J lost 6 bases, with 13 bases between them. The V gene's germline CDR1 is SGHRS and CDR2 YFSETQ. CDR3 amino acids: CASSVTGGSEAFF. CDR3 DNA: TGCGCCAGCAGCGTGACAGGCGGATCTGAAGCTTTCTTT.

This rearrangement joins TRBV9 to TRBJ1-5; TRBD1 might be the D (5 bases). CDR3 length: 15 residues. CDR1 is SGDLS, CDR2 YYNGEE, per germline. V dropped 1 base and J dropped 4 bases, with 12 bases sitting between them. The CDR3 bases are TGTGCCAGCAGCGTAACCGGGGCATATAATCAGCCCCAGCATTTT. This sequence encodes CASSVTGAYNQPQHF.

This CDR3 is CASSAPTSGIGYEQYF. The CDR3 coding sequence is TGTGCCAGCAGTGCCCCGACTAGCGGGATCGGGTACGAGCAGTACTTC. This chain joins TRBV6-1 and TRBJ2-7, with 11 bases fitting TRBD2. Per germline, CDR1 MNHNS and CDR2 SASEGT. V was clipped by 4 bases and J by 4 bases; unmatched bases: 9. The CDR3 totals 16 residues.

This chain uses TRBV6-1 with TRBJ2-3; 7 nucleotides match TRBD1. With V trimmed by 0 bases and J by 6 bases, 9 bases remained unmatched. CDR1 and CDR2 from the germline V gene are MNHNS and SASEGT. The CDR3 contains 16 residues. CDR3 in DNA: TGTGCCAGCAGTGAAGCGCTGGGGACAGCTCTCGATACGCAGTATTTT. It is translated as CASSEALGTALDTQYF.

This sequence joins TRBV29-1 and TRBJ2-1; the D is unclear. The CDR3 runs to 14 residues. Trimming left V 3 bases short and J 1 base short, with 10 bases between. Germline-derived CDR1 and CDR2 are SQVTM and ANQGSEA. CDR3 protein: CSVERLVSYNEQFF. The CDR3, as DNA: TGCAGCGTTGAGCGCCTAGTTTCCTACAATGAGCAGTTCTTC.

On this clone: The sample has other DNA sequences that encode this CDR3 too. The chain carries TRBV28 and TRBJ2-5; D gene ambiguous. The CDR3 consists of 12 residues. Between the trimmed V and J ends, which lost 5 bases and 1 base, there was a span of 5 bases. Germline V gives CDR1 MDHEN, CDR2 SYDVKM. In nucleotides, the CDR3 is TGTGCCAGCAGTATCCCCCAAGAGACCCAGTACTTC. Residues: CASSIPQETQYF.

This clone appeared once. The chain recombines TRBV5-1 with TRBJ1-1, with D perhaps matching TRBD1 (5 bases). Trimming cost V 0 bases and J 0 bases, with 15 bases left between them. This CDR3 region has 17 residues. The germline V gene encodes CDR1 SGHRS and CDR2 YFSETQ. CDR3 DNA: TGCGCCAGCAGCTTGGCCTGGGGGGGAACCATGAACACTGAAGCTTTCTTT. This encodes CASSLAWGGTMNTEAFF.

This chain joins TRBV7-2 and TRBJ2-3, with D unresolved. Deletions cut 1 base from V and 7 bases from J, with 12 bases between. The germline CDR1 and CDR2 sequences are SGHTA and FQGNSA. The CDR3 covers 14 residues. The CDR3 DNA reads TGTGCCAGCAGCTTAGAATCGGCGGCAAATACGCAGTATTTT. As protein: CASSLESAANTQYF. The full variable domain, in which reference TRBV7-2 and TRBJ2-3 provide the parts outside the CDR3, is GAGVSQSPSNKVTEKGKDVELRCDPISGHTALYWYRQSLGQGLEFLIYFQGNSAPDKSGLPSDRFSAERTGGSVSTLTIQRTQQEDSAVYLCASSLESAANTQYFGPGTRLTVL.

The chain joins TRBV29-1 to TRBJ2-5, with no clear D. The CDR3 loop spans 13 amino acids. The V end was cut by 6 bases, the J end by 2 bases, with 13 bases between. Germline CDR1 and CDR2: SQVTM and ANQGSEA. The CDR3 DNA reads TGCAGCGTCCACCGTTCGTGGCAAGAGACCCAGTACTTC. Protein product: CSVHRSWQETQYF.

The chain joins TRBV7-9 to TRBJ2-3; TRBD1 matches 7 bases. The CDR3 is 14 residues long. CDR1 and CDR2 (germline): SEHNR, FQNEAQ (reference sequence). Losses at the gene ends were 7 bases for V and 4 bases for J; bases not matched to a gene: 8. The DNA for the CDR3 is TGTGCCAGCACCGTAGGGGGCGCATCAGATACGCAGTATTTT. As protein: CASTVGGASDTQYF.

CDR3 sequence: CASSFVFLRGAEAFF. CDR3 bases: TGTGCCAGCAGCTTTGTTTTTTTGCGAGGGGCTGAAGCTTTCTTT. The V and J genes are TRBV12-1 and TRBJ1-1. TRBV12-1 is noted as a pseudogene. The CDR3 sequence is 15 residues long.

A remark on this clone: Within the sample, other DNA sequences also encode this same CDR3. The chain links TRBV7-6 to TRBJ2-7; 13 nucleotides agree with TRBD2. Germline CDR1 SGHVS, CDR2 FNYEAQ. This CDR3 has 14 residues. V shed 5 bases, J shed 3 bases, and the junction held 1 base outside the gene matches. Here the CDR3 reads CASSRTSGSYEQYF. The CDR3 nucleotides are TGTGCCAGCAGCCGGACTAGCGGGAGCTACGAGCAGTACTTC.